These 22 T cell receptor beta chains were all obtained from the same sample, sequenced in a study of blood T cell repertoires in COVID-19. TCRdb's copy holds only in-frame clones and misses some; the assay was immunoSEQ multiplex PCR. The table has over 400,000 clones, around 85% seen once. Material: peripheral blood. The receptors originated from a human donor in a cohort sampled during active COVID-19.

The rearrangement uses TRBV6-2 or TRBV6-3 and TRBJ1-1; possibly TRBD1 for D (6 bases). The V and J ends lost 0 bases and 3 bases respectively, with 20 bases between them. The CDR3 contains 18 residues. CDR1 is MNHEY and CDR2 is SVGEGT in the germline V gene. CDR3 coding DNA: TGTGCCAGCAGTTACTCGATCGTATGGACAGAGAGGGACACTGAAGCTTTCTTT. This translates into CASSYSIVWTERDTEAFF.

The chain recombines TRBV6-1 with TRBJ1-3; D is possibly TRBD1 (5 bases). Germline V gene sequence: CDR1 MNHNS, CDR2 SASEGT. Trimming shortened V by 3 bases and J by 3 bases, and 9 bases separated the two germline ends. The CDR3 is 14 residues long. CDR3 sequence reads: CASSENRNGNTIYF. CDR3 in DNA: TGTGCCAGCAGTGAGAACAGGAATGGAAACACCATATATTTT.

The J gene is TRBJ1-2, the V gene TRBV27; 7 bases agree with TRBD1. J gave up 4 bases and V 3 bases, and 14 bases lay outside the gene matches. CDR1 is MNHEY and CDR2 is SMNVEV in the germline V gene (reference sequence). The CDR3 covers 17 residues. CDR3: CASSLRGKEGALYGYTF. The DNA for the CDR3 is TGTGCCAGCAGTTTGCGGGGCAAGGAGGGGGCCCTCTATGGCTACACCTTC.

V is TRBV19 and J is TRBJ2-2; the D gene is possibly TRBD1 (5 bases). The V gene's germline CDR1 is LNHDA and CDR2 SQIVND (reference sequence). The CDR3 spans 13 residues. V lost 5 bases to trimming and J lost 4 bases, with 8 bases between them. CDR3 region: CASSQGFTGELFF. CDR3 bases: TGTGCCAGTAGTCAGGGATTCACCGGGGAGCTGTTTTTT.

The gene calls are TRBV11-1 and TRBJ1-1; D gene ambiguous. V lost 2 bases, J lost 1 base, and 8 bases lay in between. The CDR3 spans 14 residues. Germline CDR1 is SGHAT and CDR2 is FQDESV (reference sequence). The CDR3 spells CASSLIGQNTEAFF. CDR3 nucleotide sequence: TGTGCCAGCAGCTTAATTGGCCAGAACACTGAAGCTTTCTTT.

At least ten counts were recorded for this clone. This chain uses TRBV7-2 with TRBJ1-4, with D perhaps TRBD1 (6 bases). Trimming left V 1 base short and J 7 bases short, with 10 bases between. The CDR3 totals 14 residues. Looked up from germline, CDR1 is SGHTA and CDR2 is FQGNSA. CDR3 protein: CASSLGGTSEKLFF. The CDR3 DNA reads TGTGCCAGCAGCTTAGGAGGGACAAGTGAAAAACTGTTTTTT. The variable domain in full, completed from reference TRBV7-2 and TRBJ1-4, reads GAGVSQSPSNKVTEKGKDVELRCDPISGHTALYWYRQSLGQGLEFLIYFQGNSAPDKSGLPSDRFSAERTGGSVSTLTIQRTQQEDSAVYLCASSLGGTSEKLFFGSGTQLSVL.

A single count supports this clone. V gene TRBV7-2 combines with J gene TRBJ2-5; D gene unclear. Germline assignment: CDR1 SGHTA and CDR2 FQGNSA. The CDR3 totals 13 residues. Trimming removed 6 bases from V and 0 bases from J, with 8 bases in between. Here the CDR3 DNA reads TGTGCCAGCAGACGCGCTAACCAAGAGACCCAGTACTTC. Residues: CASRRANQETQYF.

Note on this clone: Mismatch with germline at one junction end may stem from a read error. V usage is TRBV7-9 and J usage is TRBJ2-1, with 8 bases aligning to TRBD1. The CDR3 has 11 amino acids. From germline, CDR1 is SEHNR and CDR2 FQNEAQ (reference sequence). CDR3 bases: TGTGCCAGCAGCCAGGACAGGGAGGTGGTCTTC. This codes for CASSQDREVVF.

This chain joins TRBV7-3 and TRBJ1-2; tentative D call: TRBD1 (6 bases). The V gene's germline CDR1 is SGHTA and CDR2 FQGTGA. The CDR3 spans 13 residues. V lost 5 bases, J lost 5 bases, and 12 bases lay in between. The CDR3 DNA sequence: TGTGCCAGCAGCCCCGGACAGAAGTATGGCTACACCTTC. It encodes CASSPGQKYGYTF.

The chain carries TRBV7-3 and TRBJ2-1; 9 bases are a match to TRBD1. The CDR3 has 15 amino acids. With 6 bases clipped from V and 7 bases from J, the junction kept 10 bases outside the gene matches. Germline CDR1 and CDR2: SGHTA and FQGTGA. The CDR3 DNA is TGTGCCAGCAGTTCCCCCGGGACAGGGAGAAATGAGCAGTTCTTC. It is translated as CASSSPGTGRNEQFF.

The chain is built from TRBV4-2 and TRBJ1-2; 7 nucleotides match TRBD1. CDR3 size: 15 residues. V was clipped by 1 base and J by 3 bases; unmatched bases: 5. Germline values: CDR1 LGHNA, CDR2 YNFKEQ. The CDR3 sequence is CASSQGGGNDYGYTF. CDR3 DNA sequence: TGTGCCAGCAGCCAAGGAGGGGGCAATGACTATGGCTACACCTTC.

The chain recombines TRBV19 with TRBJ1-1, with 8 positions matching TRBD1. This CDR3 is built from 14 residues. V shed 7 bases and J 0 bases; nucleotides not matched to a gene: 4. Germline CDR1 and CDR2: LNHDA and SQIVND (reference sequence). The DNA of the CDR3 is TGTGCCAGTACCATGGGACAGGTGAACACTGAAGCTTTCTTT. This translates into CASTMGQVNTEAFF.

The table lists this clone with a few counts. The genes are TRBV5-4 and TRBJ2-4, with 7 bases that match TRBD1. J was trimmed by 7 bases and V by 4 bases; bases with no gene match: 8. Germline CDR1 is SGHNT and CDR2 is YYREEE (reference sequence). This CDR3 region has 14 residues. In DNA, the CDR3 is TGTGCCAGCAGCCTACAGGGGCGAGGGAACATTCAGTACTTC. Amino acid sequence: CASSLQGRGNIQYF. Using reference TRBV5-4 and TRBJ2-4 for the parts outside the CDR3, the full variable domain is ETGVTQSPTHLIKTRGQQVTLRCSSQSGHNTVSWYQQALGQGPQFIFQYYREEENGRGNFPPRFSGLQFPNYSSELNVNALELDDSALYLCASSLQGRGNIQYFGAGTRLSVL.

This sequence joins TRBV7-2 and TRBJ2-7; 10 positions match TRBD1. Germline CDR1 is SGHTA and CDR2 is FQGNSA. This CDR3 has 16 residues. With 5 bases clipped from V and 0 bases from J, the junction kept 7 bases outside the gene matches. CDR3 bases: TGTGCCAGCAGCCTTAGGGGGACAGGGGTCTCCTACGAGCAGTACTTC. This codes for CASSLRGTGVSYEQYF.

This clone was observed once. Other DNA sequences from this sample encode an identical CDR3 as well. This rearrangement joins TRBV19 to TRBJ2-7, with D possibly being TRBD1 (7 bases). Germline loops: CDR1 LNHDA, CDR2 SQIVND (reference sequence). CDR3 length: 14 residues. V was trimmed by 4 bases and J by 4 bases, leaving 14 bases between them. The CDR3 coding sequence is TGTGCCAGTAGTACGCGGGACAGACCTTACGAGCAGTACTTC. Protein: CASSTRDRPYEQYF. The variable domain in full, completed from reference TRBV19 and TRBJ2-7, reads DGGITQSPKYLFRKEGQNVTLSCEQNLNHDAMYWYRQDPGQGLRLIYYSQIVNDFQKGDIAEGYSVSREKKESFPLTVTSAQKNPTAFYLCASSTRDRPYEQYFGPGTRLTVT.

The CDR3 loop reads CAWSMTGFSAETQYF. The CDR3 nucleotides are TGTGCCTGGAGTATGACAGGGTTCTCGGCGGAGACCCAGTACTTC. This sequence joins TRBV30 and TRBJ2-5, with 7 bases lining up with TRBD1. Germline CDR1 and CDR2: GTSNPN and SVGIG (reference sequence). The trim removed 2 bases at V and 5 bases at J, leaving 11 bases unmatched. The CDR3 is made up of 15 amino acids. Together with reference TRBV30 and TRBJ2-5, the CDR3 gives the full variable domain: SQTIHQWPATLVQPVGSPLSLECTVEGTSNPNLYWYRQAAGRGLQLLFYSVGIGQISSEVPQNLSASRPQDRQFILSSKKLLLSDSGFYLCAWSMTGFSAETQYFGPGTRLLVL.

V and J are TRBV5-4 and TRBJ1-3; 7 nucleotides align to TRBD1. Losses at the gene ends were 5 bases for V and 2 bases for J; bases not matched to a gene: 7. Germline CDR1 reads SGHNT; CDR2 reads YYREEE (reference sequence). The CDR3 spans 15 residues. The CDR3 here is CASSRTGVAGNTIYF. The DNA for the CDR3 is TGTGCCAGCAGTCGTACAGGGGTGGCTGGAAACACCATATATTTT. The full variable domain, completed using reference TRBV5-4 and TRBJ1-3, is ETGVTQSPTHLIKTRGQQVTLRCSSQSGHNTVSWYQQALGQGPQFIFQYYREEENGRGNFPPRFSGLQFPNYSSELNVNALELDDSALYLCASSRTGVAGNTIYFGEGSWLTVV.

This chain uses TRBV5-5 with TRBJ1-1; perhaps TRBD1 as D (6 bases). Per germline, CDR1 SGHKS and CDR2 YYEKEE (reference sequence). Trimming left V 6 bases short and J 5 bases short, with 11 bases between. This CDR3 comprises 12 residues. The CDR3 protein is CASTRQGTEAFF. The CDR3 coding sequence is TGTGCCAGCACCCGGCAGGGGACTGAAGCTTTCTTT.

The chain combines TRBV10-3 with TRBJ2-1; D uncertain. The V end lost 0 bases, the J end lost 3 bases, and 6 bases lay between the germline ends. This CDR3 comprises 14 residues. CDR1 and CDR2 (germline): ENHRY, SYGVKD. CDR3: CAISESNNYNEQFF. CDR3 in DNA: TGTGCCATCAGTGAGTCGAACAACTACAATGAGCAGTTCTTC.

The J gene is TRBJ1-2, the V gene TRBV30; TRBD1 is a possible D gene (5 bases). Per germline, CDR1 GTSNPN and CDR2 SVGIG (reference sequence). The CDR3 extends over 14 amino acids. V gave up 0 bases and J gave up 6 bases, with 14 bases separating them. DNA for the CDR3: TGTGCCTGGAGTGTGATTAGGGGCGGTGATGGCTACACCTTC. Translated, it gives CAWSVIRGGDGYTF.

In DNA form, the CDR3 reads TGTGCCAGCAGATCACACGGGACTAGCGCAACTAAGGCTGAGCAGTTCTTC. Its protein is CASRSHGTSATKAEQFF. The chain joins TRBV28 to TRBJ2-1, with TRBD2 matching 10 bases. Germline V CDR1 and CDR2: MDHEN, SYDVKM. The CDR3 runs 17 residues. The ends lost 6 bases at V and 9 bases at J; junction bases unmatched: 17. Using reference TRBV28 and TRBJ2-1 for the parts outside the CDR3, the full variable domain is DVKVTQSSRYLVKRTGEKVFLECVQDMDHENMFWYRQDPGLGLRLIYFSYDVKMKEKGDIPEGYSVSREKKERFSLILESASTNQTSMYLCASRSHGTSATKAEQFFGPGTRLTVL.

This clone was seen only once. V gene TRBV25-1 combines with J gene TRBJ1-1, with TRBD1 matching over 8 bases. From germline, CDR1 is MGHDK and CDR2 SYGVNS. V shed 6 bases and J 5 bases; nucleotides not matched to a gene: 5. This CDR3 contains 13 residues. This CDR3 is CASRQGAGTEAFF. The DNA for the CDR3 is TGTGCCAGCAGGCAGGGGGCCGGTACTGAAGCTTTCTTT. Full variable domain (remainder filled in from reference TRBV25-1 and TRBJ1-1): EADIYQTPRYLVIGTGKKITLECSQTMGHDKMYWYQQDPGMELHLIHYSYGVNSTEKGDLSSESTVSRIRTEHFPLTLESARPSHTSQYLCASRQGAGTEAFFGQGTRLTVV.